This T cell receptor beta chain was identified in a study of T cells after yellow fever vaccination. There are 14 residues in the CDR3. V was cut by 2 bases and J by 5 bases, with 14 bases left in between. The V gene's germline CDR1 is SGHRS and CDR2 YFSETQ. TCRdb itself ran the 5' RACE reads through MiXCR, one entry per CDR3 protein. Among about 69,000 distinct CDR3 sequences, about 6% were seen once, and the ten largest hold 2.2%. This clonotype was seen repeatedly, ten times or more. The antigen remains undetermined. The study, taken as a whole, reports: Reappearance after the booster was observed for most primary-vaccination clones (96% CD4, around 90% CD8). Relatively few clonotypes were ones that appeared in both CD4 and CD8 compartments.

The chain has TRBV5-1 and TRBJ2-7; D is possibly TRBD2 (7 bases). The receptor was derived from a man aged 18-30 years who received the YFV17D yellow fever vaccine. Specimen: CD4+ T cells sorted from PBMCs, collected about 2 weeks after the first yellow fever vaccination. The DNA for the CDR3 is TGCGCCAGCAGCTTTGGTCAAGGGGGGGACGAGCAGTACTTC. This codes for CASSFGQGGDEQYF.